Shown below are 23 T cell receptor beta chains from a single sample sequenced in a study of shared clonotypes between healthy human individuals. The table came from immunoSEQ multiplex PCR; TCRdb's copy has only in-frame clones and leaves some out. The repertoire has fewer than 2.5 million clones, 80% to 95% of them found once; the top ten carry approximately 0.37%. The sequenced sample was naive CD4+ T cells from PBMCs. Subset meaning: CD45RA+ positively selected. Every receptor here comes from a man aged 18 to 29 in good health. Some clones in this sample may be carry-over from other donors' samples.

The V gene is TRBV5-6, the J gene TRBJ2-2; tentatively, D is TRBD2 (6 bases). CDR3 length: 15 amino acids. Trimming cost V 4 bases and J 0 bases, with 10 bases left between them. Germline lookup yields CDR1 SGHDT and CDR2 YYEEEE. As DNA, the CDR3 is TGTGCCAGCAGCCAACCGGGAGCGAACACCGGGGAGCTGTTTTTT. The encoded protein is CASSQPGANTGELFF.

The rearrangement joins TRBV9 to TRBJ2-1; D is uncertain. The germline CDR1 and CDR2 sequences are SGDLS and YYNGEE. Trimming pared 3 bases from V and 7 bases from J, leaving 17 bases between. The CDR3 spans 15 residues. CDR3 amino acids: CASSAQDPPENEQFF. CDR3 DNA: TGTGCCAGCAGCGCACAAGATCCACCCGAGAATGAGCAGTTCTTC.

This rearrangement joins TRBV19 to TRBJ2-2; D is possibly TRBD1 (6 bases). The V end lost 6 bases, the J end lost 3 bases, and 14 bases lay between the germline ends. Germline V gene lookup returns CDR1 LNHDA and CDR2 SQIVND (reference sequence). This CDR3 comprises 15 residues. The CDR3 region is CASSGTGYYTGELFF. In DNA, the CDR3 is TGTGCCAGTAGCGGCACAGGGTATTACACCGGGGAGCTGTTTTTT.

The V call is TRBV12-5, the J call TRBJ2-2; D may be TRBD1 or TRBD2 (5 bases each). Trimming removed 1 base from V and 5 bases from J, with 11 bases in between. The CDR3 sequence is 15 residues long. CDR1 LGHNT and CDR2 FRNRAP come from the germline V gene. The CDR3 sequence is CASGLGGTDTGELFF. CDR3 coding DNA: TGTGCTAGTGGTTTGGGAGGGACGGATACCGGGGAGCTGTTTTTT.

V and J are TRBV27 and TRBJ2-1, with 16 bases fitting TRBD2. CDR3 size: 20 residues. V trimming: 11 bases; J trimming: 6 bases; junction bases outside the gene matches: 22. Germline CDR1 MNHEY, CDR2 SMNVEV (reference sequence). The CDR3 DNA is TGTGCCGCAGCCTCATTTTGGGGACTAGCGGGAGGGCCTTTACGCAATGAGCAGTTCTTC. Translating it yields CAAASFWGLAGGPLRNEQFF.

This chain uses TRBV11-2 with TRBJ2-1, with D perhaps matching TRBD1 or TRBD2 (6 bases each). Trimming removed 2 bases from V and 2 bases from J, with 10 bases in between. CDR1 is SGHAT and CDR2 is FQNNGV in the germline V gene. The CDR3 spans 15 residues. CDR3 coding DNA: TGTGCCAGCAGCTTAATTCGGGGGCCCTACAATGAGCAGTTCTTC. Its translation: CASSLIRGPYNEQFF.

A single count supports this clone. The genes are TRBV11-2 and TRBJ2-5, with D uncertain. Deletions cut 4 bases from V and 2 bases from J, with 14 bases between. Germline CDR1 is SGHAT and CDR2 is FQNNGV. The CDR3 extends over 15 amino acids. The CDR3 coding sequence is TGTGCCAGCAGCTCTATCCGGACGGAACAAGAGACCCAGTACTTC. Its translation is CASSSIRTEQETQYF.

This sequence joins TRBV25-1 and TRBJ2-6, with D possibly TRBD1 on 5 matching bases. The V end lost 1 base, the J end lost 4 bases, and 11 bases lay between the germline ends. Germline CDR1 MGHDK, CDR2 SYGVNS. The CDR3 covers 16 residues. This CDR3 reads CASSEWQGYGANVLTF. In nucleotides, the CDR3 is TGTGCCAGCAGTGAATGGCAGGGTTACGGGGCCAACGTCCTGACTTTC.

As concerns this clone: Other DNA sequences in this specimen translate into the identical CDR3. This chain uses TRBV7-3 with TRBJ2-2; 7 positions match TRBD2. There are 15 residues in the CDR3. Germline assignment: CDR1 SGHTA and CDR2 FQGTGA. Unmatched junction bases numbered 2, after V lost 2 bases and J lost 2 bases. CDR3 in amino acids: CASSLASGNTGELFF. The CDR3 region has the DNA TGTGCCAGCAGCTTAGCTAGCGGAAACACCGGGGAGCTGTTTTTT.

This chain connects TRBV28 to TRBJ1-5, with D possibly being TRBD1 (6 bases). Germline V gene lookup returns CDR1 MDHEN and CDR2 SYDVKM. The CDR3 runs to 15 residues. V was pared by 8 bases and J by 5 bases, with 19 bases between. The CDR3 is CASLLGTPQDQPQHF. Here the CDR3 DNA reads TGTGCCAGCCTGTTGGGGACACCCCAAGATCAGCCCCAGCATTTT.

V gene TRBV11-2 combines with J gene TRBJ2-7; D is unclear. Germline V gene lookup returns CDR1 SGHAT and CDR2 FQNNGV. V was clipped by 0 bases and J by 4 bases, with 16 bases between them. CDR3 length equals 16 residues. The CDR3 spells CASSLDTQVGVYEQYF. CDR3 sequence (DNA): TGTGCCAGCAGCTTAGATACCCAGGTTGGCGTGTACGAGCAGTACTTC.

The chain is built from TRBV5-1 and TRBJ2-3, with 7 bases fitting TRBD1. The germline CDR1 and CDR2 sequences are SGHRS and YFSETQ. This CDR3 has 14 amino acids. V shed 4 bases, J shed 2 bases, and the junction held 4 bases outside the gene matches. In DNA form, the CDR3 reads TGCGCCAGCAGCGTACAGGGGAACACAGATACGCAGTATTTT. This translates into CASSVQGNTDTQYF.

This clone was detected only once. V is TRBV28 and J is TRBJ2-1, with TRBD1 matching over 8 bases. Trimming cost V 7 bases and J 9 bases; bases outside gene matches: 14. The CDR3 sequence is 15 residues long. Germline CDR1 and CDR2: MDHEN and SYDVKM. The CDR3 protein is CASTTGGMGSGEQFF. The CDR3 DNA reads as TGTGCCAGCACAACAGGGGGTATGGGGAGTGGTGAGCAGTTCTTC.

The chain joins TRBV11-2 to TRBJ2-7; TRBD2 aligns across 16 bases. V lost 5 bases, J lost 7 bases, and 11 bases stayed unmatched. Germline V gene lookup returns CDR1 SGHAT and CDR2 FQNNGV. The length of the CDR3 is 17 residues. CDR3 residues: CASSSGTSGRASEEQYF. The CDR3 coding sequence is TGTGCCAGCAGCAGCGGGACTAGCGGGAGGGCCTCAGAAGAGCAGTACTTC.

CDR3 DNA: TGTGCCATCAGTTTGACTAGCGCCCAAGAGACCCAGTACTTC. This codes for CAISLTSAQETQYF. This sequence joins TRBV10-3 and TRBJ2-5; 8 bases agree with TRBD2. Germline CDR1 reads ENHRY; CDR2 reads SYGVKD. Trimming at V came to 5 bases and at J to 1 base, leaving 3 bases not matched to a gene. The length of the CDR3 is 14 residues.

This clone was observed a single time. V gene TRBV4-3 combines with J gene TRBJ2-7; 11 bases are a match to TRBD2. The V gene end was trimmed by 4 bases and the J gene end by 2 bases; junction bases not matched to a gene: 10. The germline V gene encodes CDR1 LGHNA and CDR2 YSLEER. The CDR3 runs to 17 residues. The DNA for the CDR3 is TGCGCCAGCAGCCCGTCCTACCTTAGCGGGAGGGCCTACGAGCAGTACTTC. It codes for CASSPSYLSGRAYEQYF.

This chain uses TRBV18 with TRBJ2-5; 12 positions agree with TRBD2. Looked up from germline, CDR1 is KGHSH and CDR2 is LQKENI. The CDR3 is 15 amino acids. The junction had 0 bases not matched to a gene; V was cut back by 4 bases and J by 0 bases. The CDR3, as DNA: TGTGCCAGCTCACGGACTAGCGGGAACCAAGAGACCCAGTACTTC. This encodes CASSRTSGNQETQYF.

The V gene is TRBV2, the J gene TRBJ1-4; TRBD1 agrees at 8 bases. The germline V gene encodes CDR1 SNHLY and CDR2 FYNNEI. V was clipped by 6 bases and J by 0 bases; unmatched bases: 6. The CDR3 is 16 amino acids. The chain's CDR3 is CASSRQGSSTNEKLFF. The CDR3 nucleotides read TGTGCCAGCAGCCGACAGGGGTCCTCAACTAATGAAAAACTGTTTTTT.

This clone was counted once. The chain has TRBV6-5 and TRBJ2-7; 13 nucleotides line up with TRBD2. Germline V gene data show CDR1 as MNHEY and CDR2 as SVGAGI. The V segment lost 0 bases and the J segment 4 bases; nucleotides outside the gene matches: 3. The CDR3 length is 16 residues. Here the CDR3 reads CASSYSGLAGIYEQYF. CDR3 DNA sequence: TGTGCCAGCAGTTACTCGGGACTAGCGGGAATATACGAGCAGTACTTC.

The V and J genes are TRBV6-5 and TRBJ2-3; 7 bases match TRBD2. V shed 6 bases, J shed 4 bases, and the junction held 10 bases outside the gene matches. Germline CDR1 and CDR2: MNHEY and SVGAGI. The CDR3 totals 15 residues. In DNA form, the CDR3 reads TGTGCCAGCAGGGAGCCTGCGGGAGTGTCAGATACGCAGTATTTT. Translation gives CASREPAGVSDTQYF.

The chain recombines TRBV19 with TRBJ1-2; no clear D gene. The germline V gene encodes CDR1 LNHDA and CDR2 SQIVND (reference sequence). Trimming pared 0 bases from V and 7 bases from J, leaving 9 bases between. The CDR3 extends over 13 amino acids. CDR3: CASSIEVRGGYTF. The DNA for the CDR3 is TGTGCCAGTAGTATAGAGGTGCGGGGTGGCTACACCTTC.

In regard to this clone: This same CDR3 is encoded by further DNA sequences in the sample. The chain employs TRBV18 and TRBJ2-7; TRBD2 aligns across 12 bases. Per germline, CDR1 KGHSH and CDR2 LQKENI. The trim removed 3 bases at V and 0 bases at J, leaving 3 bases unmatched. The CDR3 consists of 16 residues. The CDR3 loop is CASSPSLAGGSYEQYF. CDR3 DNA sequence: TGTGCCAGCTCACCCTCACTAGCGGGAGGCTCCTACGAGCAGTACTTC.

This chain connects TRBV27 to TRBJ2-2, with 12 bases that match TRBD2. The CDR3 runs 17 residues. Per germline, CDR1 MNHEY and CDR2 SMNVEV (reference sequence). The V gene end was trimmed by 2 bases and the J gene end by 5 bases; junction bases not matched to a gene: 6. CDR3 sequence reads: CASSLLAGGPGTGELFF. The CDR3 DNA is TGTGCCAGCAGTTTACTAGCGGGAGGGCCAGGGACCGGGGAGCTGTTTTTT.